One sample yielded the 32 T cell receptor beta chains listed below, sequenced in a study of beta chain features in type 1 diabetes. Whole-study findings and limits: In all four CD4+ subsets, TCRB CDR3 length was significantly, moderately reduced in type 1 diabetes.

Their cognate antigens are unknown. As every portion of the isolated RNA was reverse transcribed, the sequencing read expressed TCRB transcripts. Sequenced by immunoSEQ multiplex PCR; TCRdb stores in-frame clones only, minus some. The profile shows 300,000 to 450,000 clones, approximately 12% of them singletons. The sequencing input was naive CD4+ T cells from blood. The receptors shown here come from a woman under 30 with type 1 diabetes.

The CDR3 sequence is CASSQDPASRETQYF. As DNA, the CDR3 is TGTGCCAGCAGCCAAGATCCCGCTAGCAGAGAGACCCAGTACTTC. The chain has TRBV4-2 and TRBJ2-5, with D tentatively TRBD2 (5 bases). Germline loops: CDR1 LGHNA, CDR2 YNFKEQ. V was pared by 0 bases and J by 4 bases, with 12 bases between. The CDR3 sequence is 15 residues long.

The chain uses TRBV5-1 and TRBJ2-3; D possibly corresponds to TRBD2 (7 bases). The CDR3 has 16 amino acids. Germline-derived CDR1 and CDR2 are SGHRS and YFSETQ. V was pared by 0 bases and J by 3 bases, with 14 bases between. CDR3 in amino acids: CASSLVGLGGTDTQYF. CDR3 nucleotides: TGCGCCAGCAGCTTGGTTGGACTAGGGGGTACAGATACGCAGTATTTT.

The V call is TRBV15, the J call TRBJ2-3, with D possibly TRBD2 on 6 matching bases. The CDR3 covers 17 residues. Trimming left V 0 bases short and J 2 bases short, with 15 bases between. The V gene's germline CDR1 is LNHNV and CDR2 YYDKDF (reference sequence). The CDR3 region is CATSRDARGSLTDTQYF. Written as DNA, the CDR3 is TGTGCCACCAGCAGAGATGCCCGGGGGTCCCTCACAGATACGCAGTATTTT.

V is TRBV18 and J is TRBJ2-1; 10 bases are shared with TRBD2. The CDR3 extends over 17 amino acids. Germline V gene data show CDR1 as KGHSH and CDR2 as LQKENI. The junction had 12 bases not matched to a gene; V was cut back by 4 bases and J by 6 bases. CDR3 protein: CASSLRSSGSVGNEQFF. For the CDR3, the DNA is TGTGCCAGCTCACTACGGTCTAGCGGGAGTGTAGGCAATGAGCAGTTCTTC.

This sequence joins TRBV5-1 and TRBJ2-7; 11 nucleotides agree with TRBD1. This CDR3 is 15 amino acids long. The V gene end was trimmed by 3 bases and the J gene end by 4 bases; junction bases not matched to a gene: 6. Germline V gene sequence: CDR1 SGHRS, CDR2 YFSETQ. The CDR3 nucleotides read TGCGCCAGCAGCTCCACCGGGACAGGGGGGTACGAGCAGTACTTC. It yields the protein CASSSTGTGGYEQYF.

This clone appeared once. The chain links TRBV5-4 to TRBJ2-7; 11 nucleotides line up with TRBD2. The CDR3 sequence is 19 residues long. Trimming at V came to 4 bases and at J to 0 bases, leaving 15 bases not matched to a gene. Per the germline V gene, CDR1 is SGHNT and CDR2 is YYREEE (reference sequence). Here the CDR3 DNA reads TGTGCCAGCAGCGTGACTAGCGGGACGGCCCATTGGAGCTCCTACGAGCAGTACTTC. Encoded protein: CASSVTSGTAHWSSYEQYF.

The J gene is TRBJ1-1, the V gene TRBV11-2; D remains ambiguous. V dropped 1 base and J dropped 5 bases, with 11 bases sitting between them. From germline, CDR1 is SGHAT and CDR2 FQNNGV. This CDR3 region has 14 residues. In nucleotides, the CDR3 is TGTGCCAGCAGCTTAGGACTCTGGCGAACTGAAGCTTTCTTT. Amino acids: CASSLGLWRTEAFF.

The J gene is TRBJ2-3, the V gene TRBV5-1; unclear D gene. V lost 0 bases and J 6 bases, leaving 5 bases between the germline ends. Germline lookup yields CDR1 SGHRS and CDR2 YFSETQ. The CDR3 length is 12 residues. CDR3 in amino acids: CASSLALDTQYF. The CDR3 bases are TGCGCCAGCAGCTTGGCCCTGGATACGCAGTATTTT. Filled out from reference TRBV5-1 and TRBJ2-3, the complete variable domain reads KAGVTQTPRYLIKTRGQQVTLSCSPISGHRSVSWYQQTPGQGLQFLFEYFSETQRNKGNFPGRFSGRQFSNSRSEMNVSTLELGDSALYLCASSLALDTQYFGPGTRLTVL.

This clone was seen a few times. The chain carries TRBV2 and TRBJ2-7, with a weak D call TRBD2 (5 bases). CDR3 length: 13 amino acids. Germline assignment: CDR1 SNHLY and CDR2 FYNNEI. The ends were cut back, 10 bases at V and 4 bases at J, with 17 bases in the middle. CDR3 region: CATGEQAYYEQYF. The CDR3 region has the DNA TGTGCCACCGGGGAGCAAGCCTATTACGAGCAGTACTTC.

Turning to this clone: This same CDR3 is encoded by further DNA sequences in the sample. V is TRBV14 and J is TRBJ1-1, with no clear D. The CDR3 consists of 13 residues. From germline, CDR1 is SGHDN and CDR2 FVKESK. With 4 bases removed from V and 0 bases from J, the gap between germline ends came to 6 bases. The CDR3 loop is CASSLQMNTEAFF. The CDR3 DNA is TGTGCCAGCAGCCTGCAGATGAACACTGAAGCTTTCTTT.

The chain recombines TRBV6-1 with TRBJ1-1; D perhaps matches TRBD1 (5 bases). Germline V gives CDR1 MNHNS, CDR2 SASEGT. Trimming cost V 7 bases and J 0 bases, with 12 bases left between them. This CDR3 has 14 amino acids. CDR3 residues: CASKVGGVNTEAFF. CDR3 DNA sequence: TGTGCCAGCAAGGTCGGGGGAGTGAACACTGAAGCTTTCTTT.

This clone was seen only a few times. V usage is TRBV5-1 and J usage is TRBJ2-3; 8 bases agree with TRBD1. This CDR3 is built from 14 residues. With V trimmed by 4 bases and J by 5 bases, 6 bases remained unmatched. Germline V gene data show CDR1 as SGHRS and CDR2 as YFSETQ. The CDR3 protein is CASSPGQGLDTQYF. Here the CDR3 DNA reads TGCGCCAGCAGCCCTGGACAGGGATTAGATACGCAGTATTTT.

This clone was seen a handful of times. The chain couples TRBV9 to TRBJ2-7, with 11 bases fitting TRBD2. Germline V gene lookup returns CDR1 SGDLS and CDR2 YYNGEE. This CDR3 spans 16 amino acids. Trimming took 3 bases from V and 7 from J; bases not matched to a gene: 12. CDR3 sequence reads: CASSGAPLAGAGEQYF. The DNA for the CDR3 is TGTGCCAGCAGCGGAGCCCCACTAGCGGGAGCGGGTGAGCAGTACTTC.

The table lists this clone with a few counts. CDR3 loop: CASSLRGGLGYEQYF. In nucleotides, the CDR3 is TGTGCCAGCAGCTTACGGGGGGGCCTTGGTTACGAGCAGTACTTC. The rearrangement uses TRBV7-9 and TRBJ2-7, with 8 bases matching TRBD2. Germline CDR1 and CDR2: SEHNR and FQNEAQ (reference sequence). This CDR3 has 15 amino acids. The trim removed 2 bases at V and 4 bases at J, leaving 7 bases unmatched. The whole variable domain, remainder taken from reference TRBV7-9 and TRBJ2-7, is DTGVSQNPRHKITKRGQNVTFRCDPISEHNRLYWYRQTLGQGPEFLTYFQNEAQLEKSRLLSDRFSAERPKGSFSTLEIQRTEQGDSAMYLCASSLRGGLGYEQYFGPGTRLTVT.

The V gene is TRBV4-3, the J gene TRBJ2-3; no clear D. The CDR3 has 13 amino acids. Germline V CDR1 and CDR2: LGHNA, YSLEER. V was cut by 0 bases and J by 6 bases, with 7 bases left in between. CDR3 in amino acids: CASSQDMRDTQYF. CDR3 DNA: TGCGCCAGCAGCCAAGATATGAGGGATACGCAGTATTTT.

This clone turned up a few times. The chain recombines TRBV29-1 with TRBJ2-2; D is uncertain. The CDR3 contains 14 residues. The germline V gene encodes CDR1 SQVTM and CDR2 ANQGSEA. The V gene lost 6 bases and the J gene lost 5 bases, with 16 bases spanning the gap. The chain's CDR3 is CSVSDRHRTGELFF. CDR3 bases: TGCAGCGTATCTGACCGACACCGAACCGGGGAGCTGTTTTTT.

This clone was counted between two and nine times. The chain joins TRBV30 to TRBJ1-2, with D uncertain. V was shortened by 3 bases and J by 2 bases, with 7 bases between the two germline ends. The length of the CDR3 is 12 residues. In germline, CDR1 is GTSNPN, CDR2 SVGIG (reference sequence). DNA of the CDR3: TGTGCCTGGAGACGGGTAAACTATGGCTACACCTTC. It yields the protein CAWRRVNYGYTF. Looking up the rest from reference TRBV30 and TRBJ1-2 gives the full variable domain: SQTIHQWPATLVQPVGSPLSLECTVEGTSNPNLYWYRQAAGRGLQLLFYSVGIGQISSEVPQNLSASRPQDRQFILSSKKLLLSDSGFYLCAWRRVNYGYTFGSGTRLTVV.

This chain uses TRBV7-9 with TRBJ1-1; a weak D match, TRBD1 (6 bases). Germline V gives CDR1 SEHNR, CDR2 FQNEAQ (reference sequence). CDR3 length equals 13 residues. The V end lost 7 bases, the J end lost 1 base, and 10 bases lay between the germline ends. The chain's CDR3 is CASTQDRNTEAFF. In nucleotides, the CDR3 is TGTGCCAGCACCCAGGACAGGAACACTGAAGCTTTCTTT.

This clone was detected only a few times. This chain uses TRBV25-1 with TRBJ2-7, with 10 bases matching TRBD1. CDR1 MGHDK and CDR2 SYGVNS come from the germline V gene. CDR3 length: 15 residues. The J segment lost 1 base and the V segment lost 5 bases, leaving 5 bases of the junction unmatched. CDR3 sequence: CASSPRDRGSYEQYF. CDR3 in DNA: TGTGCCAGCAGTCCCCGGGACAGGGGATCCTACGAGCAGTACTTC.

The chain recombines TRBV23-1 with TRBJ1-5; the D is unclear. TRBV23-1 is classed as an ORF, of uncertain function. Trimming took 2 bases from V and 0 from J, leaving 2 bases between them. The CDR3 covers 13 residues. CDR3 loop: CASSQHSNQPQHF. The CDR3 DNA reads TGCGCCAGCAGTCAACATAGCAATCAGCCCCAGCATTTT.

This clone was observed a handful of times. This chain joins TRBV7-9 and TRBJ2-5; D is unresolved. The end of the DNA is better explained by TRBJ2-7, so the J call may be wrong. The length of the CDR3 is 14 residues. Germline V gives CDR1 SEHNR, CDR2 FQNEAQ (reference sequence). CDR3 sequence (DNA): TGTGCCAGCAGCTTAGGCGGCGGCACCTACGAGCAGTACTTC. Protein sequence: CASSLGGGTYEQYF.

The chain recombines TRBV10-3 with TRBJ1-2, with 8 bases fitting TRBD1. V shed 2 bases and J 3 bases; nucleotides not matched to a gene: 5. Germline CDR1 ENHRY, CDR2 SYGVKD. This CDR3 is 15 amino acids long. Here the CDR3 reads CAISEQGAQDYGYTF. DNA of the CDR3: TGTGCCATCAGTGAGCAGGGGGCGCAGGACTATGGCTACACCTTC.

The chain is built from TRBV28 and TRBJ1-1; 7 bases are shared with TRBD1. Germline CDR1 is MDHEN and CDR2 is SYDVKM. The V segment lost 7 bases and the J segment 10 bases; nucleotides outside the gene matches: 15. This CDR3 spans 14 amino acids. The CDR3 protein is CASIPQAGGFGAFF. The CDR3 nucleotides read TGTGCCAGCATCCCTCAGGCAGGGGGATTTGGAGCTTTCTTT.

This clone showed up just a few times. The J gene is TRBJ1-6, the V gene TRBV6-5, with TRBD1 as a possible D gene (6 bases). This CDR3 has 11 amino acids. Germline V lookup: CDR1 MNHEY, CDR2 SVGAGI. Trimming pared 4 bases from V and 12 bases from J, leaving 7 bases between. The CDR3 loop is CASSSRGPLHF. CDR3 nucleotide sequence: TGTGCCAGCAGTTCCAGGGGACCCCTCCACTTT.

Remarks on this clone: Within the sample, other DNA sequences also encode this same CDR3. The CDR3 coding sequence is TGTGCCAGCAGCCTGAGACAGGGAACCGGGGAGCTGTTTTTT. Encoded protein: CASSLRQGTGELFF. The J gene is TRBJ2-2, the V gene TRBV5-6; 7 bases line up with TRBD1. The J segment lost 5 bases and the V segment lost 4 bases, leaving 5 bases of the junction unmatched. CDR3 size: 14 residues. CDR1 and CDR2 from the germline V gene are SGHDT and YYEEEE.

This clone was recorded once. As DNA, the CDR3 is TGTGCCAGCAGCGCGACGGTAGCCAACACTGAAGCTTTCTTT. Translation: CASSATVANTEAFF. The rearrangement links TRBV7-2 to TRBJ1-1; D not certain. This CDR3 spans 14 amino acids. Per the germline V gene, CDR1 is SGHTA and CDR2 is FQGNSA. Trimming took off 5 bases at V and 2 bases at J, with 12 bases between the two ends.

The rearrangement joins TRBV7-2 to TRBJ2-7, with D tentatively TRBD1 (6 bases). Germline loops: CDR1 SGHTA, CDR2 FQGNSA. The CDR3 sequence is 16 residues long. Between the trimmed V and J ends, which lost 5 bases and 4 bases, there was a span of 21 bases. In nucleotides, the CDR3 is TGTGCCAGCAGCCCCCGTGTCAGGGGCGAGGTTTACGAGCAGTACTTC. Protein product: CASSPRVRGEVYEQYF. The whole variable domain, remainder taken from reference TRBV7-2 and TRBJ2-7, is GAGVSQSPSNKVTEKGKDVELRCDPISGHTALYWYRQSLGQGLEFLIYFQGNSAPDKSGLPSDRFSAERTGGSVSTLTIQRTQQEDSAVYLCASSPRVRGEVYEQYFGPGTRLTVT.

This clone was seen more than once but under ten times. The gene calls are TRBV18 and TRBJ2-5, with D possibly TRBD1 on 5 matching bases. Deletions cut 2 bases from V and 3 bases from J, with 13 bases between. Per germline, CDR1 KGHSH and CDR2 LQKENI. This CDR3 spans 15 amino acids. CDR3 nucleotides: TGTGCCAGCTCACCATCGGTGGTAGGGGAAGAGACCCAGTACTTC. Translation gives CASSPSVVGEETQYF.

This clone was seen more than once but under ten times. The chain has TRBV30 and TRBJ1-4, with a possible D match to TRBD1 (6 bases). CDR1 and CDR2 from the germline V gene are GTSNPN and SVGIG (reference sequence). V shed 7 bases and J shed 7 bases, with 16 bases lying between them. This CDR3 has 13 residues. The CDR3 spells CALTGHVGEKLFF. The CDR3 DNA is TGTGCCTTAACGGGACACGTTGGTGAAAAACTGTTTTTT. The full variable domain, its missing parts supplied by reference TRBV30 and TRBJ1-4, is SQTIHQWPATLVQPVGSPLSLECTVEGTSNPNLYWYRQAAGRGLQLLFYSVGIGQISSEVPQNLSASRPQDRQFILSSKKLLLSDSGFYLCALTGHVGEKLFFGSGTQLSVL.

The chain is built from TRBV7-3 and TRBJ2-5; a possible D gene is TRBD1 (5 bases). This CDR3 spans 15 amino acids. The V and J ends lost 5 bases and 5 bases respectively, with 18 bases between them. Per germline, CDR1 SGHTA and CDR2 FQGTGA. CDR3 nucleotide sequence: TGTGCCAGCAGCCCCCGACAGACGCCCCGGGAGACCCAGTACTTC. It specifies CASSPRQTPRETQYF.

This clone was detected a few times. This sequence joins TRBV20-1 and TRBJ2-1; possible D gene TRBD2, 5 bases. Germline V lookup: CDR1 DFQATT, CDR2 SNEGSKA (reference sequence). V was clipped by 7 bases and J by 9 bases, with 13 bases between them. The CDR3 spans 11 residues. CDR3 residues: CSVPGEGEQFF. As DNA, the CDR3 is TGCAGTGTCCCAGGAGAGGGTGAGCAGTTCTTC.

The chain joins TRBV14 to TRBJ1-2; 9 nucleotides line up with TRBD1. CDR1 SGHDN and CDR2 FVKESK come from the germline V gene. V lost 3 bases, J lost 6 bases, and 11 bases stayed unmatched. The CDR3 runs to 16 residues. In DNA, the CDR3 is TGTGCCAGCAGCCACGAACAGGGGGCGCGAAAGGATGGCTACACCTTC. As protein: CASSHEQGARKDGYTF.